Listed below are T cell receptor beta chains from one sample, sequenced in a study of blood T cell repertoires in COVID-19. TCRdb's table, derived via immunoSEQ multiplex PCR, lists solely in-frame clones and lacks some. Of 300,000 to 350,000 clones in the sample, roughly 89% were seen once. Sequenced sample: PBMCs or T cells enriched from blood (not recorded which). These receptors originate from a woman aged 25 to 39 who had recovered from COVID-19. The conserved cysteine and the conserved F or W are not part of the CDR3 here.

J gene: TRBJ1-1
V gene: TRBV19
CDR3 protein: ASSIDLNRDTEAF

J gene: TRBJ2-1
V gene: TRBV7-9
CDR3 protein: ASSSSSYNEQF

J gene: TRBJ1-3
V gene: TRBV4-3
CDR3 protein: ASSQDKGVVNTIY

J gene: TRBJ2-1
V gene: TRBV5-1
CDR3 protein: ASSLRLVGGNEQF

J gene: TRBJ1-2
V gene: TRBV6-5
CDR3 protein: ATGQSGYT

J gene: TRBJ1-1
V gene: TRBV28
CDR3 protein: ASNTGGGDSTEAF

J gene: TRBJ1-2
V gene: TRBV3-1/TRBV3-2
CDR3 protein: ASSRGSSYYGYT

J gene: TRBJ1-4
V gene: TRBV7-2
CDR3 protein: ASSLGQGAGKLF

J gene: TRBJ2-5
V gene: TRBV19
CDR3 protein: ASSIGVVQETQY

J gene: TRBJ2-1
V gene: TRBV9
CDR3 protein: ASSALAGVFNEQF

J gene: TRBJ1-2
V gene: TRBV6-5
CDR3 protein: ASSRMPRGIYGYT

J gene: TRBJ1-6
V gene: TRBV7-3
CDR3 protein: ASSRGYRTERSNSPLH

J gene: TRBJ1-1
V gene: TRBV27
CDR3 protein: ASSLSRQSTEAF

J gene: TRBJ2-1
V gene: TRBV20-1
CDR3 protein: SASSNEQF

J gene: TRBJ2-7
V gene: TRBV7-2
CDR3 protein: ASSVTSGVSYEQY

J gene: TRBJ2-3
V gene: TRBV4-2
CDR3 protein: ASSQEGTGLADTQY

J gene: TRBJ2-1
V gene: TRBV11-2
CDR3 protein: ASRTSGSHNEQF

J gene: TRBJ1-4
V gene: TRBV19
CDR3 protein: ASSSRGPDKAGEKLF

J gene: TRBJ2-2
V gene: TRBV13
CDR3 protein: ASSSRTSLVTGELF

J gene: TRBJ2-4
V gene: TRBV9
CDR3 protein: ASSPGGGDIQY

J gene: TRBJ1-2
V gene: TRBV5-1
CDR3 protein: ASSLEGREGEGYT

J gene: TRBJ2-3
V gene: TRBV21-1
CDR3 protein: ASSKDRVYSTDTQY

J gene: TRBJ2-1
V gene: TRBV14
CDR3 protein: ASSQLAGAYNEQF

J gene: TRBJ1-4
V gene: TRBV10-3
CDR3 protein: AISDRTGQGEKLF

J gene: TRBJ2-1
V gene: TRBV29-1
CDR3 protein: SVDPAHEQF

J gene: TRBJ2-3
V gene: TRBV3-1/TRBV3-2
CDR3 protein: ASSQDPTITTQY

J gene: TRBJ1-6
V gene: TRBV30
CDR3 protein: AWRKGGPGDNSPLH

J gene: TRBJ1-4
V gene: TRBV19
CDR3 protein: ASSIAPAAATNEKLF

J gene: TRBJ1-2
V gene: TRBV12-5
CDR3 protein: ASGFVPVDYGYT

J gene: TRBJ2-7
V gene: TRBV4-2
CDR3 protein: ASSQERGIYEQY

J gene: TRBJ2-3
V gene: TRBV7-6
CDR3 protein: ASSKPQGTGTNTQY

J gene: TRBJ2-1
V gene: TRBV10-3
CDR3 protein: AIRGPNEQF

J gene: TRBJ1-1
V gene: TRBV10-3
CDR3 protein: AISEAKGKGTEAF

J gene: TRBJ2-7
V gene: TRBV10-3
CDR3 protein: AITRDGHYEQY

J gene: TRBJ1-6
V gene: TRBV5-1
CDR3 protein: ASSLDSNNSPLH

J gene: TRBJ1-4
V gene: TRBV2
CDR3 protein: ASSGAGIEKLF

J gene: TRBJ2-1
V gene: TRBV28
CDR3 protein: ASSGLPLYNEQF

J gene: TRBJ1-5
V gene: TRBV6-5
CDR3 protein: ASIRTPKSDQPQH

J gene: TRBJ1-3
V gene: TRBV2
CDR3 protein: ASSVLGLRGNTIY